This TCR beta chain originates from a study of PD-1 blockade in classical Hodgkin lymphoma. Study information: A 3 mg/kg intravenous dose of nivolumab was received by patients every 2 weeks.

Assay used: immunoSEQ multiplex PCR; TCRdb lists only in-frame clones, some missing. The data contain around 150,000 clones, around four fifths of them seen just once; the ten biggest clones take up about 9%. Points from the study as a whole: The CD4+ diversity rise by C4D1 was clearest in complete responders.

Concerning this clone itself: The antigen remains unidentified.

Every patient was affected by relapse after autologous stem cell transplantation, while exposure to brentuximab vedotin was not uniform. The CDR3 covers 14 residues. Trimming took off 5 bases at V and 8 bases at J, with 18 bases between the two ends. Germline lookup yields CDR1 SGHTA and CDR2 FQGNSA. The clonotype originates from a human donor with classical Hodgkin lymphoma. The V and J genes are TRBV7-2 and TRBJ1-2; maybe TRBD1 (6 bases). The material sequenced was peripheral blood mononuclear cells (PBMCs), taken before the second cycle of nivolumab. The CDR3 is CASSLAGGTRGYTF. In DNA, the CDR3 is TGTGCCAGCAGCCTTGCTGGGGGCACGAGAGGCTACACCTTC.